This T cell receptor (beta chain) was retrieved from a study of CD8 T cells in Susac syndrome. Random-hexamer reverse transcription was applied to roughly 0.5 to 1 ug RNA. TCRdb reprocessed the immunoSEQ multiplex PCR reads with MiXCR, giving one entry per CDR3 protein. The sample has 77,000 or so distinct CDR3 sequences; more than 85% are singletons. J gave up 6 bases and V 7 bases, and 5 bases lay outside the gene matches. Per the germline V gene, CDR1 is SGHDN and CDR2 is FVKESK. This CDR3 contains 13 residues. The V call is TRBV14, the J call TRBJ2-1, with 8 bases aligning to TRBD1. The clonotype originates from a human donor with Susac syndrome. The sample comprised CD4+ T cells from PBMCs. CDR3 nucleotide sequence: TGTGCCAGCAAGGACAGGGTAACCAATGAGCAGTTCTTC. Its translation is CASKDRVTNEQFF.